This T cell receptor (beta chain) was found in a study of blood T cell repertoires in COVID-19. This clone was picked up a small number of times. Other nucleotide sequences from this sample produce the same CDR3. Study processing details: For nucleated cells, counts were estimated from reference gene primer amplification. TCRdb keeps only in-frame clones here, not all; method: immunoSEQ multiplex PCR. V, J and clone size are taken as reported in that table, and D and trimming were inferred from the DNA itself. Here the sample spans around 260,000 clones, approximately 91% being singletons. The specimen sequenced was peripheral blood. This clonotype was obtained from a woman aged 40 to 50 who had recovered from COVID-19.

The CDR3 loop reads CASSPTGGNEQFF. CDR3 nucleotides: TGTGCCAGCAGCCCGACCGGGGGCAATGAGCAGTTCTTC. The chain uses TRBV7-3 and TRBJ2-1; TRBD2 is a possible D gene (6 bases). Trimming removed 5 bases at V and 6 bases at J, with 11 bases between. Germline CDR1 reads SGHTA; CDR2 reads FQGTGA. This CDR3 has 13 residues.